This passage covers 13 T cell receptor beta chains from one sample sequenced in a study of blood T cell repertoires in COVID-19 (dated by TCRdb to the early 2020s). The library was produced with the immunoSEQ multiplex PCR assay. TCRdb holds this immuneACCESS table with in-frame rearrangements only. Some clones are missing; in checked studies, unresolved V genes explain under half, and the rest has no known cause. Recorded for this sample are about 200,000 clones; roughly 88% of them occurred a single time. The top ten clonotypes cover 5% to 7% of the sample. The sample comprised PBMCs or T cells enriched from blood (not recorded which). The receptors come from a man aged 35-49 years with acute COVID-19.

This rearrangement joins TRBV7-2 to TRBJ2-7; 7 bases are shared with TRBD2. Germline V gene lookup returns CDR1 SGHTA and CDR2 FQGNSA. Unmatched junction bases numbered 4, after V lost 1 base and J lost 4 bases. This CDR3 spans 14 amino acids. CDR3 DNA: TGTGCCAGCAGCTTAGACGGGACTACTTACGAGCAGTACTTC. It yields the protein CASSLDGTTYEQYF.

The CDR3 loop is CASSQESAQREDSYEQYF. CDR3 bases: TGCGCCAGCAGCCAAGAATCTGCCCAGCGGGAGGACTCCTACGAGCAGTACTTC. The rearrangement uses TRBV4-1 and TRBJ2-7; 9 nucleotides match TRBD2. The germline V gene has CDR1 MGHRA and CDR2 YSYEKL. V trimming: 0 bases; J trimming: 0 bases; junction bases outside the gene matches: 9. The CDR3 extends over 18 amino acids.

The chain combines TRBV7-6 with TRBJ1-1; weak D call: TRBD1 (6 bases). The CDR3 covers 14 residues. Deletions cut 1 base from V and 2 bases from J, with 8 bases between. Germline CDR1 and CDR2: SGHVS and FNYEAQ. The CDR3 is CASSLGGPNTEAFF. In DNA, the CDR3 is TGTGCCAGCAGCTTAGGGGGGCCTAACACTGAAGCTTTCTTT. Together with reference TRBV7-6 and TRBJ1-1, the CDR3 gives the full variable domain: GAGVSQSPRYKVTKRGQDVALRCDPISGHVSLYWYRQALGQGPEFLTYFNYEAQQDKSGLPNDRFSAERPEGSISTLTIQRTEQRDSAMYRCASSLGGPNTEAFFGQGTRLTVV.

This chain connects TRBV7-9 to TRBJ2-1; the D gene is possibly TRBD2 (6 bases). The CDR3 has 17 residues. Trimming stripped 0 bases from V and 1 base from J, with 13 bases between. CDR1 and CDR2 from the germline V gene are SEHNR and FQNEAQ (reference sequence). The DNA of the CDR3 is TGTGCCAGCAGCTTAGCTAGTTCTAGCGCTTCCTACAATGAGCAGTTCTTC. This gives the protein CASSLASSSASYNEQFF.

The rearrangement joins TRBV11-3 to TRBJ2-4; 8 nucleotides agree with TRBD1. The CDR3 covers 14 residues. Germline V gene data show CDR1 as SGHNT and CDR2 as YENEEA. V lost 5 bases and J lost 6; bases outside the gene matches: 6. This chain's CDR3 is CASSAQGAGNIQYF. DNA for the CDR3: TGTGCCAGCAGCGCTCAGGGGGCGGGAAACATTCAGTACTTC.

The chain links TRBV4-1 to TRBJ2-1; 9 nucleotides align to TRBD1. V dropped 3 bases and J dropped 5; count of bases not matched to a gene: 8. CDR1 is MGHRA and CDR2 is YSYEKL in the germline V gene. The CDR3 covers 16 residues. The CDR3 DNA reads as TGCGCCAGCAGCCACTGGACAGGGGAAGTTAACAATGAGCAGTTCTTC. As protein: CASSHWTGEVNNEQFF.

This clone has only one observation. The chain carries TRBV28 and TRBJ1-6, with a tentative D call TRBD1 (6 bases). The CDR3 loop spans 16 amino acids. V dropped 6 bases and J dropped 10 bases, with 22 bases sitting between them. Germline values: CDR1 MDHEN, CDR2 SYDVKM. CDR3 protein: CASSLGGGERGSPLHF. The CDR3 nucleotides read TGTGCCAGCAGCTTAGGGGGGGGAGAGCGAGGCTCACCCCTCCACTTT. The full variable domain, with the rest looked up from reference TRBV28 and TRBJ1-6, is DVKVTQSSRYLVKRTGEKVFLECVQDMDHENMFWYRQDPGLGLRLIYFSYDVKMKEKGDIPEGYSVSREKKERFSLILESASTNQTSMYLCASSLGGGERGSPLHFGNGTRLTVT.

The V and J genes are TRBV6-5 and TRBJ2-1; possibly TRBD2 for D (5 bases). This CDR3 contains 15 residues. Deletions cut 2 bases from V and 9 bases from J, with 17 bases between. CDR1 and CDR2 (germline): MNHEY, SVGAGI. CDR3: CASSYGTGTMVEQFF. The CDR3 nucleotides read TGTGCCAGCAGTTACGGTACGGGAACAATGGTTGAGCAGTTCTTC.

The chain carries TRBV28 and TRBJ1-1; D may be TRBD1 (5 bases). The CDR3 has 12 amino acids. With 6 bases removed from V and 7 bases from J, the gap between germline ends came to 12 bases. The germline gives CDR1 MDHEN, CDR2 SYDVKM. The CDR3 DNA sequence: TGTGCCAGCAGGAGGTGGCAGGGTGAAGCTTTCTTT. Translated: CASRRWQGEAFF.

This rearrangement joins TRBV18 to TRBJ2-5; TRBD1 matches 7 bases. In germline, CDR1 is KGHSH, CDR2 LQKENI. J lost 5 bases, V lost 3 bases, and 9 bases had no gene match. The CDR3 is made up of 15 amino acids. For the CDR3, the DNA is TGTGCCAGCTCACCTCCGACAGGGAATTGGGAGACCCAGTACTTC. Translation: CASSPPTGNWETQYF.

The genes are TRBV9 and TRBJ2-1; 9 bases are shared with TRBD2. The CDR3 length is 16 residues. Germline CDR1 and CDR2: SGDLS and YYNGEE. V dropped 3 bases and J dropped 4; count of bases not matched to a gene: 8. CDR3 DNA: TGTGCCAGCAGCGCGGGACCTAGCGGGACATACAATGAGCAGTTCTTC. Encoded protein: CASSAGPSGTYNEQFF.

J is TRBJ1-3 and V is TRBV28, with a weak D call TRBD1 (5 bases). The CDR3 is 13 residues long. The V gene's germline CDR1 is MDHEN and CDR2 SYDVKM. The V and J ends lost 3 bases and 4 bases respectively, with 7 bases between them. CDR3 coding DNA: TGTGCCAGCAGTTTGGGGGGAGGAAACACCATATATTTT. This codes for CASSLGGGNTIYF. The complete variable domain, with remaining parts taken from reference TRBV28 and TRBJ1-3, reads DVKVTQSSRYLVKRTGEKVFLECVQDMDHENMFWYRQDPGLGLRLIYFSYDVKMKEKGDIPEGYSVSREKKERFSLILESASTNQTSMYLCASSLGGGNTIYFGEGSWLTVV.

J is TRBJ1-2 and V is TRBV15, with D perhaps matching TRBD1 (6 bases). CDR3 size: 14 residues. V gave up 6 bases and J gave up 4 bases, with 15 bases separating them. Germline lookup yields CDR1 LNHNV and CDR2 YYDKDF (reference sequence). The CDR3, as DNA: TGTGCCACCAGTCGGGGAGGGGGGCTCTATGGCTACACCTTC. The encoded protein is CATSRGGGLYGYTF. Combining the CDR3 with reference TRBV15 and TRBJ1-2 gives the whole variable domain DAMVIQNPRYQVTQFGKPVTLSCSQTLNHNVMYWYQQKSSQAPKLLFHYYDKDFNNEADTPDNFQSRRPNTSFCFLDIRSPGLGDTAMYLCATSRGGGLYGYTFGSGTRLTVV.